The 17 T cell receptor beta chains listed next were all sequenced from one sample in a study of a mutant IDH1 vaccine in newly diagnosed glioma. This sample's time point: week 11, during vaccination. Vaccination used 300 ug of mutant IDH1 20-mer peptide per dose, with topical imiquimod. These TCRs' antigens remain unknown. Produced via immunoSEQ multiplex PCR; TCRdb's table is partial and in-frame only. The sample has under 55,000 clones; around nine tenths are singletons. Sequences were derived from PBMCs, sampled from a glioma patient whose treatment included an IDH1 peptide vaccine. These receptor sequences come from a man aged 50-60 years with glioma.

V is TRBV30 and J is TRBJ2-7, with D possibly matching TRBD2 (7 bases). V shed 3 bases and J shed 3 bases, with 21 bases lying between them. The CDR3 is made up of 16 amino acids. Per germline, CDR1 GTSNPN and CDR2 SVGIG (reference sequence). In DNA form, the CDR3 reads TGTGCCTGGAGGCTTCCCTCCGGGGGGCTACGCTACGAGCAGTACTTC. Amino acids: CAWRLPSGGLRYEQYF.

DNA for the CDR3: TGCGCCAGCAGCCAAGTCGGTGACTATGGCTACACCTTC. Translation gives CASSQVGDYGYTF. The V call is TRBV4-1, the J call TRBJ1-2; no clear D gene. Germline V CDR1 and CDR2: MGHRA, YSYEKL. V lost 1 base, J lost 3 bases, and 6 bases lay in between. The CDR3 consists of 13 residues.

The rearrangement links TRBV5-6 to TRBJ1-1; 9 bases map to TRBD1. The CDR3 loop spans 14 amino acids. J gave up 3 bases and V 4 bases, and 4 bases lay outside the gene matches. CDR1 is SGHDT, CDR2 YYEEEE, per germline. CDR3 residues: CASSPGQGYTEAFF. Written as DNA, the CDR3 is TGTGCCAGCAGCCCGGGACAGGGATACACTGAAGCTTTCTTT.

The chain combines TRBV7-8 with TRBJ1-4; 7 bases map to TRBD1. The CDR3 has 17 amino acids. The germline V gene has CDR1 SGHVS and CDR2 FQNEAQ. With 5 bases clipped from V and 0 bases from J, the junction kept 9 bases outside the gene matches. The CDR3 DNA follows: TGTGCCAGCAGCATCCGGGACAGAACTGCAACTAATGAAAAACTGTTTTTT. It specifies CASSIRDRTATNEKLFF.

This rearrangement joins TRBV9 to TRBJ2-1; 9 nucleotides line up with TRBD2. The CDR3 runs 19 residues. The V gene's germline CDR1 is SGDLS and CDR2 YYNGEE. With V trimmed by 4 bases and J by 2 bases, 16 bases remained unmatched. Here the CDR3 DNA reads TGTGCCAGCAGCAGCAGACCGGGACTAGCAGCACCCACCTACAATGAGCAGTTCTTC. This sequence encodes CASSSRPGLAAPTYNEQFF.

In nucleotides, the CDR3 is TGTGCCAGCAGCTTGATTCAGGGTGAGGGCATTCAGTACTTC. It specifies CASSLIQGEGIQYF. This chain uses TRBV5-4 with TRBJ2-4; D may match TRBD1 or TRBD2 (5 bases each). V shed 1 base and J shed 9 bases, with 14 bases lying between them. The CDR3 extends over 14 amino acids. The germline V gene has CDR1 SGHNT and CDR2 YYREEE (reference sequence).

The chain joins TRBV10-2 to TRBJ2-3; D is unresolved. Trimming took off 8 bases at V and 2 bases at J, with 11 bases between the two ends. The V gene's germline CDR1 is WSHSY and CDR2 SAAADI. There are 13 residues in the CDR3. In nucleotides, the CDR3 is TGCGCCAGCGGCCTCCTTACCACAGATACGCAGTATTTT. Its translation: CASGLLTTDTQYF.

This clone was seen more than once but under ten times. The chain joins TRBV19 to TRBJ1-1; 9 positions match TRBD1. CDR1 and CDR2 from the germline V gene are LNHDA and SQIVND (reference sequence). The V segment lost 6 bases and the J segment 2 bases; nucleotides outside the gene matches: 10. CDR3 length: 16 amino acids. CDR3 DNA sequence: TGTGCCAGTAGGGCCCTTAACAGGGGGCTTAACACTGAAGCTTTCTTT. It yields the protein CASRALNRGLNTEAFF.

The chain employs TRBV7-9 and TRBJ1-5; 7 bases are a match to TRBD1. The CDR3 runs 16 residues. Germline assignment: CDR1 SEHNR and CDR2 FQNEAQ (reference sequence). The V and J ends lost 1 base and 6 bases, in that order; junction bases with no gene match: 9. The CDR3: CASSLGTGVWGQPQHF. The CDR3, as DNA: TGTGCCAGCAGCTTAGGGACAGGCGTCTGGGGTCAGCCCCAGCATTTT.

The J gene is TRBJ1-5, the V gene TRBV5-6; D is undetermined. Germline V gene data show CDR1 as SGHDT and CDR2 as YYEEEE. CDR3 length: 12 residues. Deletions cut 4 bases from V and 5 bases from J, with 7 bases between. The CDR3: CASSLGHQPQHF. CDR3 in DNA: TGTGCCAGCAGCCTGGGTCATCAGCCCCAGCATTTT.

This clone appeared a single time. The chain links TRBV30 to TRBJ1-3; D not certain. The germline V gene encodes CDR1 GTSNPN and CDR2 SVGIG (reference sequence). The CDR3 runs 16 residues. Trimming took off 0 bases at V and 0 bases at J, with 12 bases between the two ends. The CDR3 protein is CAWSVLSGHSGNTIYF. CDR3 nucleotides: TGTGCCTGGAGTGTACTCAGCGGGCACTCTGGAAACACCATATATTTT.

This chain connects TRBV6-5 to TRBJ2-7; 10 bases map to TRBD2. CDR3 length equals 14 residues. The germline CDR1 and CDR2 sequences are MNHEY and SVGAGI. The V and J ends lost 5 bases and 6 bases, in that order; junction bases with no gene match: 7. CDR3 residues: CASSPSGSPREQYF. The CDR3 nucleotides read TGTGCCAGCAGTCCTAGCGGGAGTCCGCGCGAGCAGTACTTC.

The CDR3, as DNA: TGTGCCAGCAGCTTAGGCGGGGGGTCATCCTACGAGCAGTACTTC. Protein sequence: CASSLGGGSSYEQYF. The chain is built from TRBV11-3 and TRBJ2-7; 8 bases are shared with TRBD2. Germline CDR1 SGHNT, CDR2 YENEEA. With V trimmed by 1 base and J by 1 base, 3 bases remained unmatched. This CDR3 spans 15 amino acids. Using reference TRBV11-3 and TRBJ2-7 for the parts outside the CDR3, the full variable domain is EAGVVQSPRYKIIEKKQPVAFWCNPISGHNTLYWYLQNLGQGPELLIRYENEEAVDDSQLPKDRFSAERLKGVDSTLKIQPAELGDSAVYLCASSLGGGSSYEQYFGPGTRLTVT.

The chain couples TRBV30 to TRBJ1-6; perhaps TRBD1 as D (5 bases). The V gene's germline CDR1 is GTSNPN and CDR2 SVGIG (reference sequence). This CDR3 comprises 15 residues. Trimming stripped 2 bases from V and 4 bases from J, with 12 bases between. The DNA for the CDR3 is TGTGCCTGGAGTAATGGGGGGATGTATAATTCACCCCTCCACTTT. Its protein is CAWSNGGMYNSPLHF. Together with reference TRBV30 and TRBJ1-6, the CDR3 gives the full variable domain: SQTIHQWPATLVQPVGSPLSLECTVEGTSNPNLYWYRQAAGRGLQLLFYSVGIGQISSEVPQNLSASRPQDRQFILSSKKLLLSDSGFYLCAWSNGGMYNSPLHFGNGTRLTVT.

The chain is built from TRBV28 and TRBJ2-2, with D tentatively TRBD1 (5 bases). The V end was cut by 1 base, the J end by 6 bases, with 9 bases between. The CDR3 runs to 14 residues. Germline V gives CDR1 MDHEN, CDR2 SYDVKM. DNA of the CDR3: TGTGCCAGCAGTTTATCGGTCAGGGCCGGGGAGCTGTTTTTT. The encoded protein is CASSLSVRAGELFF.

The rearrangement uses TRBV2 and TRBJ2-7, with 7 bases fitting TRBD1. CDR1 and CDR2 (germline): SNHLY, FYNNEI. V dropped 6 bases and J dropped 12; count of bases not matched to a gene: 11. The CDR3 is 12 residues long. DNA of the CDR3: TGTGCCAGCAGCGATAGGACAGGAGGTTTGTACTTC. Translation: CASSDRTGGLYF.

The rearrangement uses TRBV2 and TRBJ1-4; unclear D gene. The V gene's germline CDR1 is SNHLY and CDR2 FYNNEI. V lost 5 bases and J lost 0, with 10 bases in between. The CDR3 is 15 amino acids. CDR3 residues: CASSNPGATNEKLFF. For the CDR3, the DNA is TGTGCCAGCAGTAACCCAGGCGCAACTAATGAAAAACTGTTTTTT.